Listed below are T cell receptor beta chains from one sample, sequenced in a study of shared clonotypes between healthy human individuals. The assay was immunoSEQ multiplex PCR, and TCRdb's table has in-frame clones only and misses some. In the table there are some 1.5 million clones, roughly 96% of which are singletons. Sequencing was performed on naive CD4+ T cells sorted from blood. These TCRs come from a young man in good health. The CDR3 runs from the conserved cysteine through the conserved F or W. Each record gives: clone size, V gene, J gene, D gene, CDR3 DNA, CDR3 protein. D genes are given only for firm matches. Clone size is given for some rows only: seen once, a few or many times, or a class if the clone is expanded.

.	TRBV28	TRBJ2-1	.	TGTGCCAGCAGTTTTGGAGCGTTTAACAATGAGCAGTTCTTC	CASSFGAFNNEQFF
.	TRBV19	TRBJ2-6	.	TGTGCCAGTAGTATTGGATCTGGGGCCAACGTCCTGACTTTC	CASSIGSGANVLTF
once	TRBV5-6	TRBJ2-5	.	TGTGCCAGCAGCTCCCCCGGCGAGGGGGAGACCCAGTACTTC	CASSSPGEGETQYF
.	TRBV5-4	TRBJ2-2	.	TGTGCCAGCAGCTCGCCGTGGCCGGGTCCAAACACCGGGGAGCTGTTTTTT	CASSSPWPGPNTGELFF
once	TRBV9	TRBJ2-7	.	TGTGCCAGCAGCGTAGGATGGGGGTCACAGAGGGAGCAGTACTTC	CASSVGWGSQREQYF
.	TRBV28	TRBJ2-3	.	TGTGCCAGCAGTGCCCCGGGGGCAGGCACAGATACGCAGTATTTT	CASSAPGAGTDTQYF
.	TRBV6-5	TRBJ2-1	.	TGTGCCAGCAGTCAAGTAAGATACAATGAGCAGTTCTTC	CASSQVRYNEQFF
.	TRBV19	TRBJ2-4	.	TGTGCCAGTAGTATCCGCCGTGAGGGAGCCAAAAACATTCAGTACTTC	CASSIRREGAKNIQYF
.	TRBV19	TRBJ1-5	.	TGTGCAATAGGGAGCAATCAGCCCCAGCATTTT	CAIGSNQPQHF
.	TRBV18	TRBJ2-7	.	TGTGCCAGCTCACTCCAGACAGGAGCACCGCGGGCGCAGTACTTC	CASSLQTGAPRAQYF
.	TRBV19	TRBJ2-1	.	TGTGCCAGTAGTCTGGGGGTCAGTGAGCAGTTCTTC	CASSLGVSEQFF
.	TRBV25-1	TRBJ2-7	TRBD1	TGTGCCAGCAGTGAGACAGGGGGCTTCGAGCAGTACTTC	CASSETGGFEQYF
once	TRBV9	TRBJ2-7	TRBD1	TGTGCCAGCAGCTTTCTTGGGACAGGGTCAGAGCAGTACTTC	CASSFLGTGSEQYF
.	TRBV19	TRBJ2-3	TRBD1	TGTGCCAGTAGTATAGAGAAGACAGGGTTTCGCACAGATACGCAGTATTTT	CASSIEKTGFRTDTQYF
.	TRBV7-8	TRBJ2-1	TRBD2	TGTGCCAGCAGCTTAGTAGGTAGCGGGAGTGATAATGAGCAGTTCTTC	CASSLVGSGSDNEQFF
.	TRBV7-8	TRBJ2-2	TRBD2	TGTGCCAGCACCAGGGGACTAGGGGTGAACACCGGGGAGCTGTTTTTT	CASTRGLGVNTGELFF
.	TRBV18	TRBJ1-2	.	TGTGCCAGCTCACCTTCAGGAGGGGACTATGGCTACACCTTC	CASSPSGGDYGYTF
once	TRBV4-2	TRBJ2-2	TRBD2	TGTGCCAGCAGCCAAGATAAGTTTAGACTAGCGACAACCGGGGAGCTGTTTTTT	CASSQDKFRLATTGELFF
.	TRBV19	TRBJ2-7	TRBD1	TGTGCCAGTACCGACAGGGATCACGAGCAGTACTTC	CASTDRDHEQYF
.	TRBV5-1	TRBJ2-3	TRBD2	TGCGCCAGCAATGAGCGGGAGGGCCAAACCCCTGATACGCAGTATTTT	CASNEREGQTPDTQYF
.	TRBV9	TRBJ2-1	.	TGTGCCAGCAGCGTAGAGCCAGGGAAGGCCTACAATGAGCAGTTCTTC	CASSVEPGKAYNEQFF